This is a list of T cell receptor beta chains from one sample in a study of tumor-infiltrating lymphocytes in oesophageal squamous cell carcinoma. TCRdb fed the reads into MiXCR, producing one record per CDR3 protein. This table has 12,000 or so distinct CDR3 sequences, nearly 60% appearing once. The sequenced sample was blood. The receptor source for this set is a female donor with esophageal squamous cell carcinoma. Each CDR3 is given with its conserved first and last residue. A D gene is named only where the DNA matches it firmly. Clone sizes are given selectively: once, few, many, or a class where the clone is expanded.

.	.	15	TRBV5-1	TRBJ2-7	TGCGCCAGCAGCTTGGACACGGAGAGCTCCTACGAGCAGTACTTC	CASSLDTESSYEQYF
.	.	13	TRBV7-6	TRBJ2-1	TGTGCCAGCAGCTTAGCGAGGGCCGATGAGCAGTTCTTC	CASSLARADEQFF
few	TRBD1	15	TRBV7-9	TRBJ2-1	TGTGCCAGCAGCTTTTACGGAACGGACAGGGGGACCCAGTTCTTC	CASSFYGTDRGTQFF
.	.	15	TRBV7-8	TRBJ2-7	TGTGCCAGCAGCTTAAACCCCGGACCATACAATGAGCAGTACTTC	CASSLNPGPYNEQYF
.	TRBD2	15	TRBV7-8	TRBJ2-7	TGTGCCAGCAGCTCAGGGACTAGGAGCGACTACGAGCAGTACTTC	CASSSGTRSDYEQYF
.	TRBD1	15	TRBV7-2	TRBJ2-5	TGTGCCAGCAGCCGCGGAAAGGGGGCAAATTCCTGGCAGTACTTC	CASSRGKGANSWQYF
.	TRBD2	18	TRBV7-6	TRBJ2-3	TGTGCCAGCACCCTCCCCCCCCGCCTAGCGGGAGGGCTTGATACGCAGTATTTT	CASTLPPRLAGGLDTQYF
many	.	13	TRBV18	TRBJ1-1	TGTGCCAGCTCAACGACAGTGAACACTGAAGCTTTCTTT	CASSTTVNTEAFF
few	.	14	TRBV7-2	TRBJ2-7	TGTGCCAGCAGCTCTGGACTCGGCTACTACGAGCAGTACTTC	CASSSGLGYYEQYF
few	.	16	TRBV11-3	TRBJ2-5	TGTGCCAGCAGCTCAGGTACAGGGCGATCCCAAGAGACCCAGTACTTC	CASSSGTGRSQETQYF
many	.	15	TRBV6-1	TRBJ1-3	TGTGCCAGGAACCCACAGGGCAAGTCTGGAAACACCATATATTTT	CARNPQGKSGNTIYF
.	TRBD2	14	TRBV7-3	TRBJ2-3	TGTGCCAGCAGCTCCGGACTAGTAGGAGATACGCAGTATTTT	CASSSGLVGDTQYF
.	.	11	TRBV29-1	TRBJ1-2	TGCAGCGTTGGACGGGGACCTGGCTACACCTTC	CSVGRGPGYTF
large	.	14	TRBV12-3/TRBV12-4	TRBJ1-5	TGTGCCAGCAGTTCCGGACAGCAGAATCAGCCCCAGCATTTT	CASSSGQQNQPQHF